The 9 T cell receptor beta chains presented below share a single source sample, sequenced in a study of blood T cell repertoires in COVID-19. Clones were read by immunoSEQ multiplex PCR, and TCRdb kept only the in-frame ones, dropping some. The sample has about 300,000 clones; approximately 89% are singletons. The specimen sequenced was peripheral blood. The source is a woman in her twenties or thirties with COVID-19, enrolled during active disease.

The chain employs TRBV7-2 and TRBJ2-4; 8 positions match TRBD2. The germline CDR1 and CDR2 sequences are SGHTA and FQGNSA. CDR3 size: 13 residues. V dropped 2 bases and J dropped 13; count of bases not matched to a gene: 7. CDR3: CASSLTTSGGQYF. For the CDR3, the DNA is TGTGCCAGCAGCTTAACAACTAGCGGCGGCCAGTACTTC. Together with reference TRBV7-2 and TRBJ2-4, the CDR3 gives the full variable domain: GAGVSQSPSNKVTEKGKDVELRCDPISGHTALYWYRQSLGQGLEFLIYFQGNSAPDKSGLPSDRFSAERTGGSVSTLTIQRTQQEDSAVYLCASSLTTSGGQYFGAGTRLSVL.

This rearrangement joins TRBV19 to TRBJ1-5; D perhaps matches TRBD1 (6 bases). Between the trimmed V and J ends, which lost 6 bases and 3 bases, there was a span of 12 bases. The CDR3 length is 14 residues. CDR1 and CDR2 (germline): LNHDA, SQIVND (reference sequence). The CDR3 DNA is TGTGCCAGTAGCTTGGACAGCTCCAATCAGCCCCAGCATTTT. This gives the protein CASSLDSSNQPQHF.

The CDR3 nucleotides read TGTGCCAGCAGCTCCGGACATACTGGTACTAATGAAAAACTGTTTTTT. Amino acids: CASSSGHTGTNEKLFF. The chain combines TRBV5-5 with TRBJ1-4; D perhaps matches TRBD1 (5 bases). Germline V lookup: CDR1 SGHKS, CDR2 YYEKEE (reference sequence). V was pared by 3 bases and J by 2 bases, with 14 bases between. The CDR3 extends over 16 amino acids.

This chain connects TRBV5-1 to TRBJ2-3; D is possibly TRBD2 (6 bases). This CDR3 region has 15 residues. From germline, CDR1 is SGHRS and CDR2 YFSETQ. Trimming removed 4 bases from V and 3 bases from J, with 15 bases in between. CDR3 region: CASSGGNLGTDTQYF. In DNA, the CDR3 is TGCGCCAGCAGCGGCGGGAACCTGGGAACAGATACGCAGTATTTT.

The chain recombines TRBV3-1 (or the pseudogene TRBV3-2) with TRBJ1-1, with 10 bases fitting TRBD1. The V segment lost 0 bases and the J segment 11 bases; nucleotides outside the gene matches: 12. The CDR3 is 16 residues long. CDR1 is LGHDT and CDR2 is YNNKEL in the germline V gene (reference sequence). The CDR3: CASSQEGGQGRSRAFF. For the CDR3, the DNA is TGTGCCAGCAGCCAAGAAGGGGGACAGGGGAGGTCACGGGCTTTCTTT.

The chain uses TRBV13 and TRBJ2-3, with a weak D call TRBD1 (5 bases). This CDR3 contains 16 residues. Deletions cut 3 bases from V and 4 bases from J, with 17 bases between. Germline CDR1 PRHDT, CDR2 FYEKMQ (reference sequence). CDR3 nucleotide sequence: TGTGCCAGCAGCTTCGGTCGACAGTCTCTTCCAGATACGCAGTATTTT. Protein product: CASSFGRQSLPDTQYF. The full variable domain, its missing parts supplied by reference TRBV13 and TRBJ2-3, is AAGVIQSPRHLIKEKRETATLKCYPIPRHDTVYWYQQGPGQDPQFLISFYEKMQSDKGSIPDRFSAQQFSDYHSELNMSSLELGDSALYFCASSFGRQSLPDTQYFGPGTRLTVL.

The V and J genes are TRBV4-1 and TRBJ2-1; D is uncertain. Trimming left V 1 base short and J 7 bases short, with 5 bases between. The CDR3 extends over 12 amino acids. In germline, CDR1 is MGHRA, CDR2 YSYEKL. In DNA, the CDR3 is TGCGCCAGCAGCCAAGGAGGTAATGAGCAGTTCTTC. Its protein is CASSQGGNEQFF.

This clone was picked up a small number of times. This chain connects TRBV5-1 to TRBJ1-2, with no clear D. Trimming removed 0 bases from V and 6 bases from J, with 12 bases in between. Per the germline V gene, CDR1 is SGHRS and CDR2 is YFSETQ. This CDR3 region has 14 residues. The CDR3 reads CASSLVTGSDGYTF. CDR3 sequence (DNA): TGCGCCAGCAGCTTGGTTACCGGTTCGGATGGCTACACCTTC.

The chain is built from TRBV2 and TRBJ2-6, with 7 positions matching TRBD2. The CDR3 totals 15 residues. V trimming: 5 bases; J trimming: 2 bases; junction bases outside the gene matches: 3. Per the germline V gene, CDR1 is SNHLY and CDR2 is FYNNEI. This CDR3 reads CASSLRGAGANVLTF. CDR3 nucleotides: TGTGCCAGCAGTCTTCGGGGGGCTGGGGCCAACGTCCTGACTTTC.